The clone carrying this T cell receptor beta chain was counted a few times. Donation came from healthy HIV-negative adults that had no recent acute infections or vaccinations. Germline loops: CDR1 SGHRS, CDR2 YFSETQ. This CDR3 is built from 13 residues. V dropped 4 bases and J dropped 6; count of bases not matched to a gene: 4. Assay: immunoSEQ multiplex PCR; the TCRdb copy retains only in-frame clones and omits some. The sample contains about 79,000 clones, 60% to 65% of which appear only once. The sample comes from a study of shared clonotypes between healthy human individuals. The sequenced material came from memory CD8+ T cells sorted from blood. As to subset: CD45RO+ cells pooled with CCR7-negative TemRA cells. This chain links TRBV5-1 with TRBJ2-1; 7 bases are shared with TRBD1. The receptor comes from a man aged 25-45 years in good health. CDR3 region: CASSQTGRNEQFF. The DNA of the CDR3 is TGCGCCAGCAGCCAGACAGGGCGCAATGAGCAGTTCTTC.